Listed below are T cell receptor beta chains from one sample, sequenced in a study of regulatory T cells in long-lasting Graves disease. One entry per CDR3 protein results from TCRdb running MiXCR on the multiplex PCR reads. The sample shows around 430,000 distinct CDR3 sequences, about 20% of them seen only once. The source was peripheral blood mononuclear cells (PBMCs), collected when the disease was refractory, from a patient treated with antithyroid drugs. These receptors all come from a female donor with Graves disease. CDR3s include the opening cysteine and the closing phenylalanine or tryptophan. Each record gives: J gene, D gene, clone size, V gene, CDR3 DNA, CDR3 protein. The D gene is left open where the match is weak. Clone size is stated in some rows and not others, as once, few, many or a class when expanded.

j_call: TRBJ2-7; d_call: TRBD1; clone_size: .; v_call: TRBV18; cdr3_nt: TGTGCCAGCCAGGGGACAGGGGCGAGCTACGAGCAGTACTTC; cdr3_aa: CASQGTGASYEQYF
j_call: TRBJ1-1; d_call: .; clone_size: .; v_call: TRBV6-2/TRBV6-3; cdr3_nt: TGTGCCAGCAGTTACCGGCTGGAACCGACAACTGAAGCTTTCTTT; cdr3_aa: CASSYRLEPTTEAFF
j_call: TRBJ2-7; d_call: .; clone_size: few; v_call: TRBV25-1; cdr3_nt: TGTGCCAGCAGTAGGACGCAAACCTACGAGCAGTACTTC; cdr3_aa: CASSRTQTYEQYF
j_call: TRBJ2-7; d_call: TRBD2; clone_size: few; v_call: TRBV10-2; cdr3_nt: TGCGCCAGCAGTGAGTCGCCGTGGACTAGCGGGAGGAGCTTCTCCTACGAGCAGTACTTC; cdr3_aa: CASSESPWTSGRSFSYEQYF
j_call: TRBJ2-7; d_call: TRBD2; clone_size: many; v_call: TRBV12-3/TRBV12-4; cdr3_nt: TGTGCCAGCAGTCTACGACTAGCGGGGCTCCACTCCTACGAGCAGTACTTC; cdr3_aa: CASSLRLAGLHSYEQYF
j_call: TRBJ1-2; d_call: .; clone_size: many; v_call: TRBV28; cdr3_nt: TGTGCCAGCAGTTTATCCTCTAACTATGGCTACACCTTC; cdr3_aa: CASSLSSNYGYTF
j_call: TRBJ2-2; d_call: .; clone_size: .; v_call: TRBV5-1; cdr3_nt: TGCGCCAGCAGGGGCAACCCGGGAAGGACCGGGGAGCTGTTTTTT; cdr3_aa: CASRGNPGRTGELFF
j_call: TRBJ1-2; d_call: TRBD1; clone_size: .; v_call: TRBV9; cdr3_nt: TGTGCCAGCAGCGTCCGGGACAGGGATGTTGTCGGTGGCTACACCTTC; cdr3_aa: CASSVRDRDVVGGYTF
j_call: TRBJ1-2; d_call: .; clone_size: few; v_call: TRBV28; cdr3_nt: TGTGCCAGCAGTTTACCCGTCGGAGGCTATGGCTACACCTTC; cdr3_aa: CASSLPVGGYGYTF
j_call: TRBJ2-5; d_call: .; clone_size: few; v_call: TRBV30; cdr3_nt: TGTGCCTGGAGTGTCTTACCCGGAGAGACCCAGTACTTC; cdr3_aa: CAWSVLPGETQYF
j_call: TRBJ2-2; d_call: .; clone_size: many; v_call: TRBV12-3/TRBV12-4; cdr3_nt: TGTGCCAGCAGTCTTCGACAGCCAAACACCGGGGAGCTGTTTTTT; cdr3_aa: CASSLRQPNTGELFF
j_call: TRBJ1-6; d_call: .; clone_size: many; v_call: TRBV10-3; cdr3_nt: TGTGCCATCAGTGAGCGGACGGTCATAATAGGTTCACCCCTCCACTTT; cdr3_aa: CAISERTVIIGSPLHF
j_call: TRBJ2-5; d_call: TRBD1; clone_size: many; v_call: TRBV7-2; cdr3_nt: TGTGCCAGCAGCTCCGGGGACAGGGGGCAAGAGACCCAGTACTTC; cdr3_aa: CASSSGDRGQETQYF
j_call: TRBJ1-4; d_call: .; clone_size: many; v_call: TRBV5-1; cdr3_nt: TGTGCCAGCAGCTTGGATAAGGGGTATAATGAAAAACTGTTTTTT; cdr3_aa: CASSLDKGYNEKLFF
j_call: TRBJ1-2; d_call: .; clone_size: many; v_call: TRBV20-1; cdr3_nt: TGCATCCAGACAGACAACTATGGCTACACCTTC; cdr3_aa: CIQTDNYGYTF
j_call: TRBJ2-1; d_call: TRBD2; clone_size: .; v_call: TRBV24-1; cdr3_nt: TGTGCCACCAGCCAAGGACTAGCGCGAGCAGGTGAGCAGTTCTTC; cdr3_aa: CATSQGLARAGEQFF
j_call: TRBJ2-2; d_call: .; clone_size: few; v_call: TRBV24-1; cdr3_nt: TGTGCCACCAGTGATAGAGGAGTTACTCGCACCGGGGAGCTGTTTTTT; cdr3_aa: CATSDRGVTRTGELFF
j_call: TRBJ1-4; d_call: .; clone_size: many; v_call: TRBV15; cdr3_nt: TGTGCCACCAGCAGAGAATTCCGGGACGAAGAAAAACTGTTTTTT; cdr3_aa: CATSREFRDEEKLFF
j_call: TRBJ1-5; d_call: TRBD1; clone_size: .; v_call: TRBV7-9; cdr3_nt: TGTGCCAGCAGCTCCTCGACAGGGGGGAATCAGCCCCAGCATTTT; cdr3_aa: CASSSSTGGNQPQHF
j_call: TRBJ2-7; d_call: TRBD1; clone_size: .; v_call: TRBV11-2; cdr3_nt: TGTGCCAGCAGCCCAACCTGGGGACAGACCTACGGGCAGTACTTC; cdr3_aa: CASSPTWGQTYGQYF
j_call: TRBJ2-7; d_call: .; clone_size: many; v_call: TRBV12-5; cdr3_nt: TGTGCTAGTGGTTTGGAACCCTCCGGGACACAAATCCCCTACGAGCAGTACTTC; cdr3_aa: CASGLEPSGTQIPYEQYF
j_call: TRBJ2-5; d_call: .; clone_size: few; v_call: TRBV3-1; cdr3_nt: TGTGCCAGCAGCCAAGATTTGGCGGGTGAAAAGACCCAGTACTTC; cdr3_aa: CASSQDLAGEKTQYF
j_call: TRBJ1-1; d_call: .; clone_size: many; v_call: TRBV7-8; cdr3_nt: TGTGCCAGCAGCTTAGCGAACAGTAACACTGAAGCTTTCTTT; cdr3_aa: CASSLANSNTEAFF
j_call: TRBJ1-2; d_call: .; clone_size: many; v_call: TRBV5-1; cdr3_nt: TGCGCCAGCAGGGGCAAACCAAACTATGGCTACACCTTC; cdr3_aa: CASRGKPNYGYTF
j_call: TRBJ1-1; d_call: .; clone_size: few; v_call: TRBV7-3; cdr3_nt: TGTGCCAGCAGCTTAGGTGACAGCGGCACTGAAGCTTTCTTT; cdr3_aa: CASSLGDSGTEAFF
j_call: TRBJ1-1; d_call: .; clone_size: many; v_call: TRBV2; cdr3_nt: TGTGCCAGCAGTGCCATTTGGGACGAAGCTTTCTTT; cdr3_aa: CASSAIWDEAFF
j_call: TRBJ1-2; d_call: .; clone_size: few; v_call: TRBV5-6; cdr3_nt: TGTGCCAGCAGCTTCACACTGGGGGGCCGGGATGGCTACACCTTC; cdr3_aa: CASSFTLGGRDGYTF
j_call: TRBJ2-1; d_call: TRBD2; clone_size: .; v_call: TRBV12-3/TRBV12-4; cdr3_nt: TGTGCCAGCAGTTTTAGGCGTATAGGGCTAGCGGGAGGGCGGTCCTACAATGAGCAGTTCTTC; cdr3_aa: CASSFRRIGLAGGRSYNEQFF
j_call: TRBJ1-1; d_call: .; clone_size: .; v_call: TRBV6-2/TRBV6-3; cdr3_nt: TGTGCCAGCAATCCCCGGGGGGGGGATGCTTTCTTT; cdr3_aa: CASNPRGGDAFF
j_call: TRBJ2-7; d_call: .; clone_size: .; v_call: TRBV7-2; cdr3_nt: TGTGCCAGCAGCTTGGAAGGGGGGGGCCCCGAGCAGTACTTC; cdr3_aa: CASSLEGGGPEQYF
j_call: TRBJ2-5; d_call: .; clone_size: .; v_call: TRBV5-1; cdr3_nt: TGCGCCAGCAGCTTGGGGCACCTAGGAGAGACCCAGTACTTC; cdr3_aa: CASSLGHLGETQYF
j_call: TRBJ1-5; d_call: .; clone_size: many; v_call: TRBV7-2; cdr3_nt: TGTGCCAGCAGCCGGAATGGGGAAGGGTTTGGATTTCCCCAGCATTTT; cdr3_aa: CASSRNGEGFGFPQHF
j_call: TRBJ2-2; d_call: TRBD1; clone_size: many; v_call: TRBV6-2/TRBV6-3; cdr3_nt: TGTGCCAGCAGCCCTTGGACAGGGGGCAGAACCGGGGAGCTGTTTTTT; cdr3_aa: CASSPWTGGRTGELFF
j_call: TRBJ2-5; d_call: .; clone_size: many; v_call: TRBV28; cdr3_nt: TGTGCCAGCGGGGACACAGGGTCCCAAGAGACCCAGTACTTC; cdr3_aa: CASGDTGSQETQYF
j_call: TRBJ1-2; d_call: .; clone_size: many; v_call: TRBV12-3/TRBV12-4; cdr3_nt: TGTGCCACCGAGGGGCGTAAATATGGCTACACCTTC; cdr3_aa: CATEGRKYGYTF
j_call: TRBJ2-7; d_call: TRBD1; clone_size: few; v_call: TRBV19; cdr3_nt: TGTGCCAGTAGTATGGCGGACAGGGCCGAGCAGTACTTC; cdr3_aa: CASSMADRAEQYF
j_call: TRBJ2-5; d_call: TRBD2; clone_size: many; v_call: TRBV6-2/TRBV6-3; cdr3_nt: TGTGCCAGCAGTCAGACTAGCGGGAGTCTCCGAGAGACCCAGTACTTC; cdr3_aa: CASSQTSGSLRETQYF
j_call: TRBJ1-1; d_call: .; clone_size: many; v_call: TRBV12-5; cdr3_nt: TGTGCTAGTGGCTCGACAGGATCATACACTGAAGCTTTCTTT; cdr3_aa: CASGSTGSYTEAFF
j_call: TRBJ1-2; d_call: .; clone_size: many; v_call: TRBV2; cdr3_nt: TGTGCCAGCAGTGAAGCATCGGGGGATGGGGGCTACACCTTC; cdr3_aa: CASSEASGDGGYTF
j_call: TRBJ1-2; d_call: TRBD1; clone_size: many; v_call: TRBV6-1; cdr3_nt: TGTGCCAGCGCGGACAGGGACTATGGCTACACCTTC; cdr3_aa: CASADRDYGYTF
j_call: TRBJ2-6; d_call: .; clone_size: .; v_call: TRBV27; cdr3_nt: TGTGCCAGCAGCGGAGGAAGTCGCCGGGCCAACGTCCTGACTTTC; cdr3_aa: CASSGGSRRANVLTF
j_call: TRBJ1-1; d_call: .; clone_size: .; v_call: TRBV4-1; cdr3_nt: TGCGCCAGCAGCCAAGATCGACAGACGAACACTGAAGCTTTCTTT; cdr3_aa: CASSQDRQTNTEAFF
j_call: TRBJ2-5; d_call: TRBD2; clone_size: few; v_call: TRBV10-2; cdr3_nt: TGCGCCATAGGACTAGGGCAAGAGACCCAGTACTTC; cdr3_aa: CAIGLGQETQYF